These T cell receptor beta chains were read from a single sample in a study of T cell repertoires in cytomegalovirus infection. TCRdb ran MiXCR on the reads and lists one entry per CDR3 protein. This table holds some 700,000 distinct CDR3 sequences, roughly 35% found once. The specimen sequenced was PBMCs. These receptors were obtained from a human donor in good health (CMV status not recorded). Some clones in this sample may be carry-over from other donors' samples. Each CDR3 is given with its conserved first and last residue. The D gene is left open where the match is weak. Clone size is stated in some rows and not others, as once, few, many or a class when expanded.

cdr3_length: 15; d_call: TRBD1; v_call: TRBV7-2; clone_size: NA; cdr3_aa: CASSSPGQIMNEQFF
cdr3_length: 14; d_call: NA; v_call: TRBV5-4; clone_size: NA; cdr3_aa: CASSQEPWDTEAFF
cdr3_length: 16; d_call: TRBD2; v_call: TRBV6-1; clone_size: NA; cdr3_aa: CASSRASGASTDTQYF
cdr3_length: 23; d_call: TRBD1; v_call: TRBV12-3/TRBV12-4; clone_size: few; cdr3_aa: CASSARFTPRGTGGENSNQPQHF
cdr3_length: 18; d_call: TRBD2; v_call: TRBV13; clone_size: NA; cdr3_aa: CASSLPRTSGRSTDTQYF
cdr3_length: 15; d_call: NA; v_call: TRBV27; clone_size: few; cdr3_aa: CASSSDWSSYNEQFF
cdr3_length: 13; d_call: NA; v_call: TRBV10-3; clone_size: NA; cdr3_aa: CAISETGANVLTF
cdr3_length: 13; d_call: NA; v_call: TRBV28; clone_size: NA; cdr3_aa: CASRRSALKRIYF
cdr3_length: 15; d_call: TRBD1; v_call: TRBV7-8; clone_size: few; cdr3_aa: CASSLAGQSNQPQHF
cdr3_length: 15; d_call: NA; v_call: TRBV5-6; clone_size: many; cdr3_aa: CASSGAGQFAGELFF
cdr3_length: 14; d_call: TRBD2; v_call: TRBV10-3; clone_size: few; cdr3_aa: CAISVRRELDEQFF
cdr3_length: 16; d_call: NA; v_call: TRBV7-2; clone_size: NA; cdr3_aa: CASSLKGARTNEKLIF
cdr3_length: 18; d_call: NA; v_call: TRBV7-6; clone_size: few; cdr3_aa: CASSLEPSSRQTGNEQFF
cdr3_length: 15; d_call: TRBD1; v_call: TRBV7-9; clone_size: NA; cdr3_aa: CASSQRDREQETQYF
cdr3_length: 14; d_call: NA; v_call: TRBV6-1; clone_size: few; cdr3_aa: CASRQGFSYGEQFF
cdr3_length: 12; d_call: NA; v_call: TRBV28; clone_size: NA; cdr3_aa: CASTLVGYGYTF
cdr3_length: 16; d_call: NA; v_call: TRBV5-1; clone_size: few; cdr3_aa: CASYEEGARQRLGYTF
cdr3_length: 15; d_call: TRBD2; v_call: TRBV5-4; clone_size: NA; cdr3_aa: CASSKGLAGGDTQYF
cdr3_length: 15; d_call: TRBD2; v_call: TRBV13; clone_size: few; cdr3_aa: CASSPAGGVEETQYF
cdr3_length: 18; d_call: NA; v_call: TRBV6-8; clone_size: once; cdr3_aa: CASRGPGGRMNTNYGYTF
cdr3_length: 15; d_call: TRBD1; v_call: TRBV19; clone_size: few; cdr3_aa: CASSTRQGSNQPQHF
cdr3_length: 14; d_call: TRBD1; v_call: TRBV7-6; clone_size: many; cdr3_aa: CASSRQDRGNEQYF
cdr3_length: 11; d_call: NA; v_call: TRBV10-3; clone_size: NA; cdr3_aa: CAISEAYGYTF
cdr3_length: 15; d_call: NA; v_call: TRBV20-1; clone_size: NA; cdr3_aa: CSARDSRGDNNEQFF
cdr3_length: 14; d_call: NA; v_call: TRBV12-3/TRBV12-4; clone_size: few; cdr3_aa: CASRPAGIYTEAFF
cdr3_length: 13; d_call: NA; v_call: TRBV7-2; clone_size: many; cdr3_aa: CASSLKVTYEQYF
cdr3_length: 16; d_call: NA; v_call: TRBV4-1; clone_size: few; cdr3_aa: CASSQEPGTESSPLHF
cdr3_length: 15; d_call: NA; v_call: TRBV6-8; clone_size: NA; cdr3_aa: CASSYSFSSNQPQHF
cdr3_length: 13; d_call: NA; v_call: TRBV5-6; clone_size: once; cdr3_aa: CASSSGARTEAFF
cdr3_length: 18; d_call: TRBD2; v_call: TRBV7-2; clone_size: many; cdr3_aa: CATSTAGGALPGTDTQYF
cdr3_length: 11; d_call: NA; v_call: TRBV7-9; clone_size: few; cdr3_aa: CASSLDRTQYF
cdr3_length: 14; d_call: NA; v_call: TRBV12-3/TRBV12-4; clone_size: NA; cdr3_aa: CASSFSGPTGEQFF
cdr3_length: 14; d_call: NA; v_call: TRBV5-5; clone_size: few; cdr3_aa: CASSFFRSSYEQYF
cdr3_length: 15; d_call: TRBD2; v_call: TRBV11-2; clone_size: NA; cdr3_aa: CACSLLQYSGGEQYF
cdr3_length: 15; d_call: NA; v_call: TRBV7-2; clone_size: many; cdr3_aa: CASSLVVGGFNEQFF
cdr3_length: 14; d_call: NA; v_call: TRBV7-2; clone_size: many; cdr3_aa: CASSLEQGWTEAFF
cdr3_length: 15; d_call: NA; v_call: TRBV12-3/TRBV12-4; clone_size: NA; cdr3_aa: CASSLGSRGVSHLNF
cdr3_length: 15; d_call: NA; v_call: TRBV6-1; clone_size: many; cdr3_aa: CASSLVQDGADTQYF
cdr3_length: 14; d_call: NA; v_call: TRBV16; clone_size: few; cdr3_aa: CASSPSRGGYIQYF
cdr3_length: 15; d_call: NA; v_call: TRBV5-1; clone_size: NA; cdr3_aa: CASSLVAGASYEQYF
cdr3_length: 15; d_call: TRBD1; v_call: TRBV7-9; clone_size: many; cdr3_aa: CASSLGDRGGTEAFF
cdr3_length: 13; d_call: NA; v_call: TRBV7-7; clone_size: once; cdr3_aa: CASSFDPTGELFF
cdr3_length: 15; d_call: NA; v_call: TRBV6-6; clone_size: once; cdr3_aa: CARNHPHKGGTEAFF